The present T cell receptor (beta chain) was sequenced within a study of T cell changes during pregnancy in multiple sclerosis. The V gene's germline CDR1 is SGHTA and CDR2 FQGNSA. CDR3 length equals 14 residues. V lost 5 bases and J 1 base, leaving 11 bases between the germline ends. Assay used: immunoSEQ multiplex PCR; TCRdb lists only in-frame clones, some missing. The sample has 55,000 to 80,000 clones; 94% are singletons. The sequencing here drew on peripheral blood, taken in the third trimester of pregnancy. The receptor was isolated from a female donor with multiple sclerosis, enrolled in a pregnancy study. The V call is TRBV7-2, the J call TRBJ1-1, with D maybe TRBD1 (5 bases). CDR3 nucleotide sequence: TGTGCCAGCAGCGCCGGGAGGGGGAACACTGAAGCTTTCTTT. This codes for CASSAGRGNTEAFF.